Below, 20 T cell receptor beta chains from the same sample are listed, as sequenced in a study of CD8 T cells in Susac syndrome. Random hexamers primed reverse transcription of 0.5 to 1 ug RNA. TCRdb called the immunoSEQ multiplex PCR reads again in MiXCR, with one record for every CDR3 protein. The sample comprises under 200,000 distinct CDR3 sequences, around 96% of which are singletons, and around 0.15% rests with the top ten. Sequencing was done on a sample of CD8+ T cells from PBMCs. The receptors originated from a human donor with multiple sclerosis.

The rearrangement joins TRBV20-1 to TRBJ2-4; D is unresolved. The germline V and J ends were trimmed by 1 base and 6 bases, with 10 bases remaining between them. Germline V gene data show CDR1 as DFQATT and CDR2 as SNEGSKA (reference sequence). The CDR3 covers 13 residues. The CDR3 sequence is CSARAVSSNIQYF. The CDR3 DNA reads as TGCAGTGCTAGAGCCGTTTCTTCAAACATTCAGTACTTC.

Only one count was recorded for this clonotype. The genes are TRBV27 and TRBJ2-2; tentatively, D is TRBD1 or TRBD2 (5 bases each). The V gene lost 1 base and the J gene lost 7 bases, with 13 bases spanning the gap. Germline lookup yields CDR1 MNHEY and CDR2 SMNVEV (reference sequence). The CDR3 has 15 residues. CDR3 coding DNA: TGTGCCAGCAGTTTATGGGGGAGCAATGTCGGGGAGCTGTTTTTT. It is translated as CASSLWGSNVGELFF.

The chain couples TRBV13 to TRBJ2-5; D is undetermined. Between the trimmed V and J ends, which lost 0 bases and 5 bases, there was a span of 13 bases. Germline-derived CDR1 and CDR2 are PRHDT and FYEKMQ (reference sequence). The CDR3 is made up of 15 amino acids. DNA of the CDR3: TGTGCCAGCAGCTTAGGCCCGGTTTATCAGGAGACCCAGTACTTC. It specifies CASSLGPVYQETQYF.

The rearrangement links TRBV3-1 to TRBJ2-1; maybe TRBD2 (5 bases). The V end was cut by 2 bases, the J end by 12 bases, with 20 bases between. The germline gives CDR1 LGHDT, CDR2 YNNKEL (reference sequence). The CDR3 covers 15 residues. This CDR3 is CASSQRLGPAGVQFF. The CDR3 nucleotides read TGTGCCAGCAGCCAACGACTCGGGCCGGCGGGCGTGCAGTTCTTC.

The chain has TRBV3-1 and TRBJ2-7; no clear D. The CDR3 is made up of 14 amino acids. Germline CDR1 is LGHDT and CDR2 is YNNKEL (reference sequence). Trimming took off 1 base at V and 0 bases at J, with 7 bases between the two ends. For the CDR3, the DNA is TGTGCCAGCAGCCAAGTAGGGATCTCCTACGAGCAGTACTTC. Translation: CASSQVGISYEQYF.

The chain links TRBV7-9 to TRBJ1-1; TRBD1 matches at 9 bases. The CDR3 runs 14 residues. Germline CDR1 is SEHNR and CDR2 is FQNEAQ (reference sequence). Trimming took 5 bases from V and 6 from J; bases not matched to a gene: 7. CDR3: CASSKTGGFAEAFF. The CDR3 coding sequence is TGTGCCAGCAGCAAAACAGGGGGCTTCGCTGAAGCTTTCTTT.

The chain combines TRBV27 with TRBJ1-2, with a weak D call TRBD1 (6 bases). V dropped 6 bases and J dropped 0 bases, with 14 bases sitting between them. Germline loops: CDR1 MNHEY, CDR2 SMNVEV (reference sequence). CDR3 size: 15 residues. CDR3 nucleotides: TGTGCCAGCAGCCGAGGACAGCCAGCTAACTATGGCTACACCTTC. Residues: CASSRGQPANYGYTF.

The DNA for the CDR3 is TGTGCCAGCAGCGTTTTCGCGACCACAGATACGCAGTATTTT. Encoded protein: CASSVFATTDTQYF. The V and J genes are TRBV9 and TRBJ2-3; D is unclear. V lost 2 bases, J lost 2 bases, and 9 bases lay in between. The CDR3 is 14 amino acids. Germline V gene data show CDR1 as SGDLS and CDR2 as YYNGEE.

J is TRBJ2-4 and V is TRBV7-9; unclear D gene. The germline gives CDR1 SEHNR, CDR2 FQNEAQ (reference sequence). The CDR3 length is 14 residues. Trimming pared 1 base from V and 0 bases from J, leaving 4 bases between. CDR3 protein: CASSLELAKNIQYF. CDR3 nucleotide sequence: TGTGCCAGCAGCTTAGAACTAGCCAAAAACATTCAGTACTTC.

This sequence joins TRBV28 and TRBJ2-7; TRBD1 aligns across 10 bases. CDR1 is MDHEN and CDR2 is SYDVKM in the germline V gene. Unmatched junction bases numbered 13, after V lost 5 bases and J lost 6 bases. This CDR3 is 16 amino acids long. DNA for the CDR3: TGTGCCAGCAGTGGGGAGATTCGGGACAGGGGAATCGAGCAGTACTTC. This codes for CASSGEIRDRGIEQYF.

The gene calls are TRBV29-1 and TRBJ1-2; possibly TRBD1 for D (5 bases). The CDR3 covers 11 residues. The germline V and J ends were trimmed by 7 bases and 4 bases, with 10 bases remaining between them. From germline, CDR1 is SQVTM and CDR2 ANQGSEA. The DNA for the CDR3 is TGCAGCGGCCTAGGGGCCTATGGCTACACCTTC. This sequence encodes CSGLGAYGYTF.

V usage is TRBV2 and J usage is TRBJ2-3; 11 nucleotides agree with TRBD2. This CDR3 contains 16 residues. The germline V gene has CDR1 SNHLY and CDR2 FYNNEI. The ends lost 7 bases at V and 3 bases at J; junction bases unmatched: 9. This CDR3 reads CASNVPSSGGTDTQYF. For the CDR3, the DNA is TGTGCCAGCAACGTCCCCTCTAGCGGGGGGACAGATACGCAGTATTTT.

This chain links TRBV2 with TRBJ2-1; 7 positions match TRBD1. The germline V gene has CDR1 SNHLY and CDR2 FYNNEI. CDR3 size: 12 residues. In nucleotides, the CDR3 is TGTGCAGATGGACAGGCCTACAATGAGCAGTTCTTC. The encoded protein is CADGQAYNEQFF.

The chain has TRBV6-5 and TRBJ1-5, with unresolved D. Germline V gives CDR1 MNHEY, CDR2 SVGAGI. Between the trimmed V and J ends, which lost 7 bases and 4 bases, there was a span of 8 bases. This CDR3 comprises 12 residues. The CDR3 reads CASMGRNQPQHF. Here the CDR3 DNA reads TGTGCCAGCATGGGGAGAAATCAGCCCCAGCATTTT.

This clonotype was picked up one time. The rearrangement links TRBV7-9 to TRBJ1-4; TRBD1 is a possible D gene (5 bases). With 4 bases removed from V and 8 bases from J, the gap between germline ends came to 11 bases. The CDR3 is 13 amino acids. Germline V gene lookup returns CDR1 SEHNR and CDR2 FQNEAQ (reference sequence). The CDR3 reads CASSSLRGEKLFF. For the CDR3, the DNA is TGTGCCAGCAGCTCCCTACGGGGGGAAAAACTGTTTTTT.

This clonotype occurred once. The chain combines TRBV28 with TRBJ1-5; 7 bases line up with TRBD1. CDR3 size: 20 residues. Losses at the gene ends were 1 base for V and 0 bases for J; bases not matched to a gene: 15. CDR1 and CDR2 (germline): MDHEN, SYDVKM. The CDR3 DNA reads as TGTGCCAGCAGTTTATCCCGGACAGGCAAGGAGGGTTATAGCAATCAGCCCCAGCATTTT. Translating gives CASSLSRTGKEGYSNQPQHF.

This clonotype appeared a single time. The gene calls are TRBV28 and TRBJ2-5, with 8 bases that match TRBD1. From germline, CDR1 is MDHEN and CDR2 SYDVKM. The J segment lost 1 base and the V segment lost 7 bases, leaving 8 bases of the junction unmatched. The CDR3 has 15 residues. CDR3 residues: CASNDAGGSQETQYF. The DNA for the CDR3 is TGTGCCAGCAACGACGCAGGGGGCTCCCAAGAGACCCAGTACTTC.

The chain has TRBV7-9 and TRBJ1-1, with D perhaps matching TRBD1 (5 bases). CDR1 is SEHNR and CDR2 is FQNEAQ in the germline V gene (reference sequence). This CDR3 is built from 12 residues. V lost 10 bases to trimming and J lost 5 bases, with 14 bases between them. CDR3 sequence: CAIKSGGTEAFF. Written as DNA, the CDR3 is TGTGCCATTAAGAGTGGGGGGACTGAAGCTTTCTTT.

The chain combines TRBV9 with TRBJ1-1, with TRBD1 identical over 9 bases. Trimming cost V 3 bases and J 4 bases; bases outside gene matches: 4. In germline, CDR1 is SGDLS, CDR2 YYNGEE. This CDR3 region has 14 residues. In nucleotides, the CDR3 is TGTGCCAGCAGCGCCGGGACAGGGTTCACTGAAGCTTTCTTT. Its translation is CASSAGTGFTEAFF.

The gene calls are TRBV2 and TRBJ1-2, with a possible D match to TRBD1 (5 bases). The germline V gene encodes CDR1 SNHLY and CDR2 FYNNEI. The CDR3 has 12 residues. Trimming pared 8 bases from V and 5 bases from J, leaving 12 bases between. The CDR3 reads CASRGSFYGYTF. CDR3 DNA: TGTGCCAGCCGGGGCAGTTTTTATGGCTACACCTTC.